This T cell receptor (beta chain) was obtained from a study of human T cells and chemical hapten exposure. Study conclusions and caveats: The presence of alopecia in the donors means their immune response may differ from healthy people's.

Germline V gene lookup returns CDR1 SEHNR and CDR2 FQNEAQ (reference sequence). V dropped 1 base and J dropped 7 bases, with 14 bases sitting between them. The CDR3 sequence is 16 residues long. Authors' data handling: TCR counts had a median of 95,638 per sample and spanned about 20,000 to 750,000. MiXCR was run by TCRdb on the RACE reads, yielding one entry per CDR3 protein. None of the V and J calls come from the authors' own analysis; TCRdb made them. The top ten hold 2% to 2.5% of the sample, which has about 360,000 distinct CDR3 sequences, more than 4.5% seen once. Stated time point: patch test 1, 2 weeks after DPC sensitization. Specified treatment: therapeutic diphenylcyclopropenone sensitization with weekly scalp DPC. Whole blood that had not been fractionated was the source of extracted total RNA. This clonotype was counted ten times or more. Antigen: not known.

Sequencing used whole blood, obtained in connection with sensitization to the hapten diphenylcyclopropenone (DPC). The receptor was derived from a woman aged 50 to 60 with alopecia areata. Some clones in this sample may be carry-over from other donors' samples. The chain recombines TRBV7-9 with TRBJ1-6; no definite D call. CDR3 bases: TGTGCCAGCAGCTTAGGTTGGAGTAATAGGAATTCACCCCTCCACTTT. Protein product: CASSLGWSNRNSPLHF.